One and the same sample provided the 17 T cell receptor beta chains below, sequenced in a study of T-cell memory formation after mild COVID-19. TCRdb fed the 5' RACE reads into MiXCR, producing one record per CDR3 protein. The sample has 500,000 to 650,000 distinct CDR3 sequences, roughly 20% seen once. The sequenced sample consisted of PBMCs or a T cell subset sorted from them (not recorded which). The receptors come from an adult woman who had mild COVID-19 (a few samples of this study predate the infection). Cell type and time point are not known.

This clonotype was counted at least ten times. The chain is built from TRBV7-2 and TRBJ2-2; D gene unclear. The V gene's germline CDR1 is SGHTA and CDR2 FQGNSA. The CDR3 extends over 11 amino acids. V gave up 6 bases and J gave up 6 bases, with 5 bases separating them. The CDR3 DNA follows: TGTGCCAGCAGTCCTGCCGGGGAGCTGTTTTTT. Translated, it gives CASSPAGELFF.

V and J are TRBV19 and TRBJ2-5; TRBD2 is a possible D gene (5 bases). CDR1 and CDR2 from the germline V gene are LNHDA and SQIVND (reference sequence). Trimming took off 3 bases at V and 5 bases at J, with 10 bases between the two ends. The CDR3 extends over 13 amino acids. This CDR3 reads CASSMRPGETQYF. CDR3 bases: TGTGCCAGTAGTATGAGACCGGGGGAGACCCAGTACTTC. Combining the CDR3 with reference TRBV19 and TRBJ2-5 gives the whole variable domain DGGITQSPKYLFRKEGQNVTLSCEQNLNHDAMYWYRQDPGQGLRLIYYSQIVNDFQKGDIAEGYSVSREKKESFPLTVTSAQKNPTAFYLCASSMRPGETQYFGPGTRLLVL.

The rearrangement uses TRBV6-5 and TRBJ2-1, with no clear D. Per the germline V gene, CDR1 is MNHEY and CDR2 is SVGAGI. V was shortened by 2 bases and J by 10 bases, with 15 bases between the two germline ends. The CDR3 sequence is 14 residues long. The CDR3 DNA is TGTGCCAGCAGTTACACGAGAACCGAGAAGGAGCAGTTCTTC. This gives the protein CASSYTRTEKEQFF.

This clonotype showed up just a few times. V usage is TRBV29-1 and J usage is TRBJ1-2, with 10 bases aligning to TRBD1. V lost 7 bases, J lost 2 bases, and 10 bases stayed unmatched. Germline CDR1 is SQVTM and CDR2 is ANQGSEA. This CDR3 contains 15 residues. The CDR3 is CSGTGGSETNYGYTF. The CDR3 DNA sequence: TGCAGCGGGACAGGGGGATCCGAAACCAACTATGGCTACACCTTC.

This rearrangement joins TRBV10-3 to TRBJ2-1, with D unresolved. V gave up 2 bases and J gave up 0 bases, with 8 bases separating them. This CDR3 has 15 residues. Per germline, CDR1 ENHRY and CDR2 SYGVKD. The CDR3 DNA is TGTGCCATCAGTGAGGAGGCCAACTCCTACAATGAGCAGTTCTTC. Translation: CAISEEANSYNEQFF.

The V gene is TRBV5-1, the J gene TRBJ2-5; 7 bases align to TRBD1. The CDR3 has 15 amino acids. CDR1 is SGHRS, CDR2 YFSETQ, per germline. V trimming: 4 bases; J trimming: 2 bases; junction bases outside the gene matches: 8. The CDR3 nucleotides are TGCGCCAGCAGCAGGACAGGCCAAACTCAAGAGACCCAGTACTTC. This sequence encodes CASSRTGQTQETQYF.

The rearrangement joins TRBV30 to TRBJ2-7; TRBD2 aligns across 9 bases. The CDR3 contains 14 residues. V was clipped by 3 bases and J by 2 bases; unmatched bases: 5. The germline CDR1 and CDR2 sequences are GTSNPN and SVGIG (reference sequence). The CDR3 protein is CAWSLTSGAYEQYF. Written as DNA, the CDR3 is TGTGCCTGGAGCCTGACTAGCGGTGCCTACGAGCAGTACTTC.

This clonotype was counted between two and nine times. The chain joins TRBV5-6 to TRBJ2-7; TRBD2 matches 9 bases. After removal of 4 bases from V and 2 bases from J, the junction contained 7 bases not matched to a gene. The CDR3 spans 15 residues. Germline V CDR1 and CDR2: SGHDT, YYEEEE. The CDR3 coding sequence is TGTGCCAGCAGCGTAGGTCTAGCGGGGACCTACGAGCAGTACTTC. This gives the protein CASSVGLAGTYEQYF.

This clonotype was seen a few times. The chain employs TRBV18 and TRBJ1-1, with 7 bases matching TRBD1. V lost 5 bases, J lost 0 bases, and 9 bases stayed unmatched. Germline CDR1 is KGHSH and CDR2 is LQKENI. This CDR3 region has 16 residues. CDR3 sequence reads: CASSTSDRTLNTEAFF. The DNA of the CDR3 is TGTGCCAGCTCAACCTCGGACAGGACCTTGAACACTGAAGCTTTCTTT. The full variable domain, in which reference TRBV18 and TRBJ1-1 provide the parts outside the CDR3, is NAGVMQNPRHLVRRRGQEARLRCSPMKGHSHVYWYRQLPEEGLKFMVYLQKENIIDESGMPKERFSAEFPKEGPSILRIQQVVRGDSAAYFCASSTSDRTLNTEAFFGQGTRLTVV.

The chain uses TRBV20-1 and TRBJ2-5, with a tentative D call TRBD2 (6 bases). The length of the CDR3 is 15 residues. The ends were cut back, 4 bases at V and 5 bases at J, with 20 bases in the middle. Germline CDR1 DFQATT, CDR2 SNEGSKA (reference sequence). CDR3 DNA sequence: TGCAGTGCTAAACGACAGCGGGCAACACTCGAGACCCAGTACTTC. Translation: CSAKRQRATLETQYF.

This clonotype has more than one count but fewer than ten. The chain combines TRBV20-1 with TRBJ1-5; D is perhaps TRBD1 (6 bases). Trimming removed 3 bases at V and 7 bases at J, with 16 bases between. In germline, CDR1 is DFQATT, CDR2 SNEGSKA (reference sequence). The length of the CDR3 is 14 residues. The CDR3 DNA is TGCAGTGCTAGTCGTTCAGGGGTCGAACAGCCCCAGCATTTT. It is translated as CSASRSGVEQPQHF.

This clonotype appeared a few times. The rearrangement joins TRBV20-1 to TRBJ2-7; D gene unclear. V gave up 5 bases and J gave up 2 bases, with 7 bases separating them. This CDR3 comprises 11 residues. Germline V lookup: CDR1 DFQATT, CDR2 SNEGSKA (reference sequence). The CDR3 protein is CSASTTYEQYF. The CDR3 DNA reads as TGCAGTGCTTCTACTACCTACGAGCAGTACTTC.

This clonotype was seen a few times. CDR3 in amino acids: CSAPGGAGELFF. For the CDR3, the DNA is TGCAGTGCCCCGGGAGGGGCCGGGGAGCTGTTTTTT. This chain uses TRBV20-1 with TRBJ2-2; 8 bases line up with TRBD2. V gave up 6 bases and J gave up 6 bases; unmatched junction bases: 3. The CDR3 spans 12 residues. CDR1 is DFQATT and CDR2 is SNEGSKA in the germline V gene (reference sequence).

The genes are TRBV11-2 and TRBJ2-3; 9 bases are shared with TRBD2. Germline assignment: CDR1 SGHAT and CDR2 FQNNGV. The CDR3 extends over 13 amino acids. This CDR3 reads CASAGGATDTQYF. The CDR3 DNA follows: TGTGCTTCGGCGGGAGGGGCGACAGATACGCAGTATTTT.

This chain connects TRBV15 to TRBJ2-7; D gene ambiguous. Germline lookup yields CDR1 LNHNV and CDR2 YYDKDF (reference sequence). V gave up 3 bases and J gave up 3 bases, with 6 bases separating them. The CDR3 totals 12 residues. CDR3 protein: CATSREYYEQYF. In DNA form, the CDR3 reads TGTGCCACCAGCAGGGAATACTACGAGCAGTACTTC.

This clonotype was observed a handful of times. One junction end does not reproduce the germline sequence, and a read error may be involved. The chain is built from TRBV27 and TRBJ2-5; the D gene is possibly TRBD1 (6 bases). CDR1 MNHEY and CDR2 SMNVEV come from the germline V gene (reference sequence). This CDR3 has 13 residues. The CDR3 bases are TGTGCCAGCGGTGGACAGTTCCAAGGGACCCAGTACTTC. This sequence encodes CASGGQFQGTQYF.

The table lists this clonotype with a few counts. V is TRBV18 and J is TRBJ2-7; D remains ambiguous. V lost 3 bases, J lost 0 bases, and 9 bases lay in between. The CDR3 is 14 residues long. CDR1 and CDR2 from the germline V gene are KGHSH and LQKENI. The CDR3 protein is CASSPGASSYEQYF. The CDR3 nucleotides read TGTGCCAGCTCACCGGGCGCGAGCTCCTACGAGCAGTACTTC.